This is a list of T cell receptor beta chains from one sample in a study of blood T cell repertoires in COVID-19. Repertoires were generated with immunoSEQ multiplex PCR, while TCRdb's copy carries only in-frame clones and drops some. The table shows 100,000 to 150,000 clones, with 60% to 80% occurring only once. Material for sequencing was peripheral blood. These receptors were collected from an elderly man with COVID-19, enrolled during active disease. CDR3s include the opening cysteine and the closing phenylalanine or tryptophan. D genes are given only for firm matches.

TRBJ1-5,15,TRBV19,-,CASSGTGGPGQPQHF
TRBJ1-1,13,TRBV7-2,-,CASSPRMNTEAFF
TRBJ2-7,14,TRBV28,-,CASWAGSSSYEQYF
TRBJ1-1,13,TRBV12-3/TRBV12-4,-,CASRPRRGAEAFF
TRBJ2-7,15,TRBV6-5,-,CASSYEPVSSYEQYF
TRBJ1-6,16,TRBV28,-,CASSSPARVSGSPLHF
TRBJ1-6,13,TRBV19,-,CASSLSGNSPLHF
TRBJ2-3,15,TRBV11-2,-,CASSRGTGTTDTQYF
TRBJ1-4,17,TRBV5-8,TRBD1,CASEATGTYTTNEKLFF
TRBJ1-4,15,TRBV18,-,CASSPRRGSNEKLFF
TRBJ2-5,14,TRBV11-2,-,CASSFVLSQETQYF
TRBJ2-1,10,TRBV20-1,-,CSAYNNEQFF
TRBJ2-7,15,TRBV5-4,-,CASSLEPQAGYEQYF
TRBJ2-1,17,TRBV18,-,CASSLSPVIRSYNEQFF
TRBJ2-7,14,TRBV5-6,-,CASSFGDITYEQYF
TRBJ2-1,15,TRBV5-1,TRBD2,CASSLGLAVYNEQFF
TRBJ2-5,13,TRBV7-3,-,CASSAGPGETQYF
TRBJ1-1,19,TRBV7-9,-,CASSLNVRGSGRMNTEAFF
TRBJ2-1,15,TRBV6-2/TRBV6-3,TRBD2,CASSSWREAYNEQFF
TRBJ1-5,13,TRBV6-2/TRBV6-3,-,CASSYEFGGRWHF
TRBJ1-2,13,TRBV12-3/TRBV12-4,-,CASSSGSPYGYTF
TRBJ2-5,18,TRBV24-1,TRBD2,CATSDFKGLAGELETQYF
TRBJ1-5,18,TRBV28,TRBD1,CASSSDRDGIYSNQPQHF
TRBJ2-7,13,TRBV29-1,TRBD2,CSVGTSGSLLQYF
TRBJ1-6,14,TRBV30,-,CAWSVEGWDSPLHF
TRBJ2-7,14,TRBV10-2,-,CATKPGQSLREQYF
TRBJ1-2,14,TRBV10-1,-,CASSARRSPHGYTF
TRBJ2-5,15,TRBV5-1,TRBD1,CASSKTGPGQETQYF
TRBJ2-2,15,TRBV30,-,CACLLTGTNTGELFF
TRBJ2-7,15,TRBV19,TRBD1,CASRGRGQGLNEQYF
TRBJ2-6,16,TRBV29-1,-,CSVVTGALSGANVLTF
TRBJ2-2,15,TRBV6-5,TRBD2,CASSRDYLNTGELFF
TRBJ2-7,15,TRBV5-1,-,CASSLGQSNTYEQYF
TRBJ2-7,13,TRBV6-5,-,CASSYSWGDEQYF
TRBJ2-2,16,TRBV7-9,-,CASSYYRPRDTGELFF
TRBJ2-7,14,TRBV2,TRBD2,CASSVRGRAYEQYF
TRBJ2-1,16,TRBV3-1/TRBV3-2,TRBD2,CASTLGASGSRNEQFF
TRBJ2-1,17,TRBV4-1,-,CASSQSPGESTYNEQFF
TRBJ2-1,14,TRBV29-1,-,CSVLGGNSYNEQFF
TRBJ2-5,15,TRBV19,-,CASSSIKRDQETQYF
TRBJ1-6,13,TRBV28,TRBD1,CASGDSRGSPLHF
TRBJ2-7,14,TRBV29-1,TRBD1,CSVESLTGAYEQYF
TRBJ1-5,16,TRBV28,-,CASSLLGSGQGQPQHF
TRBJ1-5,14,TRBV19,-,CASTMTGNNQPQHF
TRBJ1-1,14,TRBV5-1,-,CASCGEVGNTEAFF
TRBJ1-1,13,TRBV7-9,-,CASSTFQGTEAFF
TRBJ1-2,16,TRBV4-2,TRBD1,CASSQYWGQRLYGYTF
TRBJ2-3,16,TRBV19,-,CASSLLPGISTDTQYF
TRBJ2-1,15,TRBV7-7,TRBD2,CATSRGLAEYNEQFF